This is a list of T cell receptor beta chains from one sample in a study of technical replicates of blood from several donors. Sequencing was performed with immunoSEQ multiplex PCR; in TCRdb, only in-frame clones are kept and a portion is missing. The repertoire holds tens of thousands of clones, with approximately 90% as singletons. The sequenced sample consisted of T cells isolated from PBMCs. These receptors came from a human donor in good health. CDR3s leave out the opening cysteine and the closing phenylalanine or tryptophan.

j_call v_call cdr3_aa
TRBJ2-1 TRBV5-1 ASSPSSSYNEQF
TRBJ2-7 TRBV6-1 ASSESGQGFEQY
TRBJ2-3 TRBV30 AWSRTSWRGFTSSTDTQY
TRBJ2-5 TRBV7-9 ASSLIGQRETQY
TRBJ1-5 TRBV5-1 ASSITGGNQPQH
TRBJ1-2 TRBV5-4 ASSPGTGVYGYT
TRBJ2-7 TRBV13 ASSALNSGKAYEQY
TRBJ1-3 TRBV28 ASSGTGTVGNTIY
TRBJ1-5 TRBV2 ASGNVLGQGGNQPQH
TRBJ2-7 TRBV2 ASSFSKAAKSYEQY
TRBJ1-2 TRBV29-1 SVVQTNYGYT
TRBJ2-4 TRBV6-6 ASSYVRGRGY
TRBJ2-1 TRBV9 ASSVGGRSHNEQF
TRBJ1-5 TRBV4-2 ASSENDRGTFKPQH
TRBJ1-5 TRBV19 ASSMQGADPYSNQPQH
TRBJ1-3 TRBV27 ASSLLGQAGNTIY
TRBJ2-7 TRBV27 ASRQSYEQY
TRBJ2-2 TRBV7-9 ASSFDYGLTGELF
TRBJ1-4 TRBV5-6 ASSLWGRHNEKLF
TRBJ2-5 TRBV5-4 ASSPPVGQGSETQY
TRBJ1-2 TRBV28 ASRPPTAAYGYT
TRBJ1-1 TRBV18 ASSPVVTDNTEAF
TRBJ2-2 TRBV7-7 ASSLAPSGYTGELF
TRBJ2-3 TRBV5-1 ASSLTGGPDTQY
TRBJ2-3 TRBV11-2 ASSLGGSTDTQY
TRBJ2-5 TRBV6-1 ASSEAWDRGETQY
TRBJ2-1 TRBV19 ASSTLSGRVYNEQF
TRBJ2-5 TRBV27 ASSLLVGQQQETQY
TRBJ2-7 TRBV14 ASSQDREDEQY
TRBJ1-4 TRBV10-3 AISESGRGRGEKLF
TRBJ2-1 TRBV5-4 ASSLFSSVRGEQF
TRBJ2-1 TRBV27 ASSAETGWGGDEQF
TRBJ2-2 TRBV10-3 AISESGRGTGELF
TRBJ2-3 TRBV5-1 ASSLGSSGYTDTQY
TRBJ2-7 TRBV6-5 ASMRVGIYEQY